The entry below describes one T cell receptor beta chain. These data belong to a study of monozygotic twins with inflammatory bowel disease. With the 5' RACE reads reprocessed, TCRdb shows one record per CDR3 protein and no DNA. This sample contains approximately 400,000 distinct CDR3 sequences. The CDR3 extends over 17 amino acids. Per germline, CDR1 SGHRS and CDR2 YFSETQ. The chain couples TRBV5-1 to TRBJ2-7; with no DNA, the TCRdb D assignment of TRBD2 cannot be verified. The clonotype was recovered from a human donor with ulcerative colitis or Crohn's disease, or a healthy co-twin of an affected twin (not recorded which). Input material: blood. CDR3 loop: CASSLGVAGGAGYEQYF. Filled out from reference TRBV5-1 and TRBJ2-7, the complete variable domain reads KAGVTQTPRYLIKTRGQQVTLSCSPISGHRSVSWYQQTPGQGLQFLFEYFSETQRNKGNFPGRFSGRQFSNSRSEMNVSTLELGDSALYLCASSLGVAGGAGYEQYFGPGTRLTVT.